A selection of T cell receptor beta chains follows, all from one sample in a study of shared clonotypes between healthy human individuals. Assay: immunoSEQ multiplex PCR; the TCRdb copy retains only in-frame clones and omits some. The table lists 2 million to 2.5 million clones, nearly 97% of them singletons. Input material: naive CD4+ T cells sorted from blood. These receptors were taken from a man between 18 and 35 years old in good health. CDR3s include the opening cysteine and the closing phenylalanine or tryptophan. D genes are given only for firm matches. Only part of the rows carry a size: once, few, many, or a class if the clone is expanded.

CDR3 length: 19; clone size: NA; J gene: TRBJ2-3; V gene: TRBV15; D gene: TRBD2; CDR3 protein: CATSSFLTRTSGSTDTQYF; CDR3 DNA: TGTGCCACCAGCAGTTTTCTAACTCGGACTAGCGGAAGCACAGATACGCAGTATTTT
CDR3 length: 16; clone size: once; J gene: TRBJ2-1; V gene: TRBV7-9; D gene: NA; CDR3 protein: CASSLGDRGSYNEQFF; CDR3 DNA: TGTGCCAGCAGCTTAGGGGACCGGGGCTCCTACAATGAGCAGTTCTTC
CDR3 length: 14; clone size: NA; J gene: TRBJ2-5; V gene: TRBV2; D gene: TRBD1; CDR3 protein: CASRGDRVTETQYF; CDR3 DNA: TGTGCCAGCAGGGGGGACAGGGTTACGGAGACCCAGTACTTC
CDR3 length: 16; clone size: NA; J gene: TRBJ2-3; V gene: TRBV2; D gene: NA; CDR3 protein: CASTELGASSTDTQYF; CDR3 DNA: TGTGCCAGCACGGAGCTGGGCGCCTCTAGCACAGATACGCAGTATTTT
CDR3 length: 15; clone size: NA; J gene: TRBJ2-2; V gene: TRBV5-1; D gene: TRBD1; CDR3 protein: CASSLRTGDTGELFF; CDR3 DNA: TGCGCCAGCAGCTTGCGGACAGGGGACACCGGGGAGCTGTTTTTT
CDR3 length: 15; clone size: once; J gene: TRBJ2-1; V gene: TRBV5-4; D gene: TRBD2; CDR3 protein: CASSPGGRGGNEQFF; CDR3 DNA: TGTGCCAGCAGCCCGGGCGGGAGGGGTGGAAATGAGCAGTTCTTC
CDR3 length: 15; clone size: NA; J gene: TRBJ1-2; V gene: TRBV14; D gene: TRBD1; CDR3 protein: CASSQASQGNYGYTF; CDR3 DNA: TGTGCCAGCAGCCAAGCCTCACAGGGGAACTATGGCTACACCTTC
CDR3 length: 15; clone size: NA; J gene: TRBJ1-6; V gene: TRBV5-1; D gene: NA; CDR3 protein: CASSDVQIYNSPLHF; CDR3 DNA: TGCGCCAGCAGCGACGTCCAGATCTATAATTCACCCCTCCACTTT
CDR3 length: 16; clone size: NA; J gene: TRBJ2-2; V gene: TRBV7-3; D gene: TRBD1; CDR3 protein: CASSYTGGEVPGELFF; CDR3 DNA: TGTGCCAGCAGCTACACAGGGGGCGAGGTCCCCGGGGAGCTGTTTTTT
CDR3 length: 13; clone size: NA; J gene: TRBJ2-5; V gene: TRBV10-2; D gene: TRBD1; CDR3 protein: CASSGQGKETQYF; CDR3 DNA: TGCGCCAGCAGTGGACAGGGTAAAGAGACCCAGTACTTC
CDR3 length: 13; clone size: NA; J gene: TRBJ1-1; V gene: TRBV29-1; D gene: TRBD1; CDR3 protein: CSVAPGGNTEAFF; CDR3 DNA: TGCAGCGTTGCTCCAGGGGGGAACACTGAAGCTTTCTTT
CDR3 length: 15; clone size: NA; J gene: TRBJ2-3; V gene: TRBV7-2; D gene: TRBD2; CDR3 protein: CASTRLAGGPDTQYF; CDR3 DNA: TGTGCCAGCACCCGACTAGCGGGGGGGCCAGATACGCAGTATTTT
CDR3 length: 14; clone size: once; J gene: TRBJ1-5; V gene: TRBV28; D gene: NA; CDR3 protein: CASSLPVSNQPQHF; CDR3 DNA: TGTGCCAGCAGTTTACCAGTTTCGAATCAGCCCCAGCATTTT
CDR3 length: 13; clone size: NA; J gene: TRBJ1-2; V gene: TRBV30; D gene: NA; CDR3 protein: CAWTDSSPYGYTF; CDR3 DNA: TGTGCCTGGACGGACAGTTCCCCTTATGGCTACACCTTC
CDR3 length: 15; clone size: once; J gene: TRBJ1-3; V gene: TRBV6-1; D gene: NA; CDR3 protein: CASSEGLFSGNTIYF; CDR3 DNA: TGTGCCAGCAGTGAAGGACTCTTCTCTGGAAACACCATATATTTT
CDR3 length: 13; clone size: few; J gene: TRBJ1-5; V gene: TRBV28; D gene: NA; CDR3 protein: CASSRATNQPQHF; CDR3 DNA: TGTGCCAGCAGTAGGGCAACGAATCAGCCCCAGCATTTT
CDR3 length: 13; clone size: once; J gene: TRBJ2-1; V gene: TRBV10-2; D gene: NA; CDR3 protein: CASGLSSYNEQFF; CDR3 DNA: TGCGCCAGCGGTTTAAGCTCCTACAATGAGCAGTTCTTC
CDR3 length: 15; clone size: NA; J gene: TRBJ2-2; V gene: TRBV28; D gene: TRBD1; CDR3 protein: CAILSGQSNTGELFF; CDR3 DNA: TGTGCCATCCTCTCGGGACAGTCGAACACCGGGGAGCTGTTTTTT
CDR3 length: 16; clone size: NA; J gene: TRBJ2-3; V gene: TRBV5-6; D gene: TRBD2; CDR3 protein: CASSLFGREGTDTQYF; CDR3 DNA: TGTGCCAGCAGCTTGTTTGGGCGGGAGGGAACAGATACGCAGTATTTT
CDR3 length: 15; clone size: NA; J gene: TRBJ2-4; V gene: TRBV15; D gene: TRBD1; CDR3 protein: CATSGDSHVKNIQYF; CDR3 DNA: TGTGCCACCAGCGGGGACAGTCACGTAAAAAACATTCAGTACTTC
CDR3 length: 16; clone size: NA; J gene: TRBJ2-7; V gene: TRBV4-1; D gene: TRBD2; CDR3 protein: CASSPSGTTISYEQYF; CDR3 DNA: TGCGCCAGCAGCCCTTCCGGGACTACTATCTCCTACGAGCAGTACTTC
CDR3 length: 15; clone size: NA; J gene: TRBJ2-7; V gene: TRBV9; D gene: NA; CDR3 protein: CASSPQGTGPYEQYF; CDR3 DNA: TGTGCCAGCAGCCCACAGGGCACAGGTCCCTACGAGCAGTACTTC
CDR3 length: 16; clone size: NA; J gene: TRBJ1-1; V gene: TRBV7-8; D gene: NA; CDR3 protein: CASSLRGQFTPIGVFF; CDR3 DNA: TGTGCCAGCAGCCTAAGGGGACAATTTACCCCGATCGGTGTTTTCTTT
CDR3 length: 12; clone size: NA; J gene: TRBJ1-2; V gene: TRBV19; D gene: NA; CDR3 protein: CASNSGVDGYTF; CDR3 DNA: TGTGCCAGTAACTCAGGAGTTGATGGCTACACCTTC
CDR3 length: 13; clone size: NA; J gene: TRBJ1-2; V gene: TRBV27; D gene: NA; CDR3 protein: CASSLRGLYGYTF; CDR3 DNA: TGTGCCAGCAGTTTAAGGGGACTCTATGGCTACACCTTC
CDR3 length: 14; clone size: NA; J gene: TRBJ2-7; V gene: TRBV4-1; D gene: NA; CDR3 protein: CASSQAGGPYEQYF; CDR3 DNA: TGCGCCAGCAGCCAAGCGGGCGGTCCCTACGAGCAGTACTTC
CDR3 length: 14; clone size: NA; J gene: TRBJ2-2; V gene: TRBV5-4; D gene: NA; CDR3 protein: CASSFSLNTGELFF; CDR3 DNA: TGTGCCAGCAGCTTTAGTCTGAACACCGGGGAGCTGTTTTTT
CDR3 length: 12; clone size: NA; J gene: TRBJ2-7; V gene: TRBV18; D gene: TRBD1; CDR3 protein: CASSQGANEQYF; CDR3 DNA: TGTGCCAGCTCACAGGGGGCCAACGAGCAGTACTTC
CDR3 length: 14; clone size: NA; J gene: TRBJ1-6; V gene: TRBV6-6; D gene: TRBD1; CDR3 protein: CASRPDRVRSPLHF; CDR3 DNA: TGTGCCAGCAGACCTGACAGGGTGAGATCACCCCTCCACTTT
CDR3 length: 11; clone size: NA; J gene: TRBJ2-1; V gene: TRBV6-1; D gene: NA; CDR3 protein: CASSERYEQFF; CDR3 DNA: TGTGCCAGCAGTGAAAGGTATGAGCAGTTCTTC
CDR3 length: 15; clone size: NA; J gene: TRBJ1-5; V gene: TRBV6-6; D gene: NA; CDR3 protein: CASSYSGRDNQPQHF; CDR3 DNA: TGTGCCAGCAGTTACTCCGGCAGGGACAATCAGCCCCAGCATTTT
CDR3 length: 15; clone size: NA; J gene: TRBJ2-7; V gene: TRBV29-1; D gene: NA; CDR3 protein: CSVGDKQGNSYEQYF; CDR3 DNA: TGCAGCGTGGGAGATAAACAGGGTAACTCCTACGAGCAGTACTTC
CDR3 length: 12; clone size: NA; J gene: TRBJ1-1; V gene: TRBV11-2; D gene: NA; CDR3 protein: CASSTYRTKAFF; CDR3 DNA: TGTGCCAGCAGCACCTACAGGACCAAAGCTTTCTTT
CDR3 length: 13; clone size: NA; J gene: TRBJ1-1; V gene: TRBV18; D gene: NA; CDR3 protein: CASSPGVNTEAFF; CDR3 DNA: TGTGCCAGCTCACCAGGGGTAAACACTGAAGCTTTCTTT
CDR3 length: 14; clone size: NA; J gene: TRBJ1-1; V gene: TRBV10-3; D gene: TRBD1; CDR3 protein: CAISESQGSRVAFF; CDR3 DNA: TGTGCCATCAGTGAGTCACAGGGGTCCCGTGTAGCTTTCTTT
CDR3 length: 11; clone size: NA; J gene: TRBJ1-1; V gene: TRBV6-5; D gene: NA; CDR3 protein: CASSTDREAFF; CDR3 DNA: TGTGCCAGCAGTACCGACAGGGAAGCTTTCTTT
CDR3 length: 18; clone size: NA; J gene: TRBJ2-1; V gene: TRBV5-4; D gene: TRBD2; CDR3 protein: CASSPRIASGNSYNEQFF; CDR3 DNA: TGTGCCAGCAGCCCAAGAATCGCTAGCGGGAACTCCTACAATGAGCAGTTCTTC
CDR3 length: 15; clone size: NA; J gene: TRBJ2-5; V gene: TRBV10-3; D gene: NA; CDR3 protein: CAIKGGGLHNETQYF; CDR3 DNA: TGTGCCATCAAAGGGGGGGGACTACACAACGAGACCCAGTACTTC
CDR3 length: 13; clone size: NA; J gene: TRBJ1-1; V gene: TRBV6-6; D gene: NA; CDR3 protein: CASSDPQGSGAFF; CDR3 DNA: TGTGCCAGCAGCGATCCTCAGGGGTCGGGAGCTTTCTTT
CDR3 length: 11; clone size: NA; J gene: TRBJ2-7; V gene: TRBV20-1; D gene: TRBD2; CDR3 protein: CSLAGVGEQYF; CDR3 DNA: TGCAGTCTAGCGGGAGTGGGGGAGCAGTACTTC
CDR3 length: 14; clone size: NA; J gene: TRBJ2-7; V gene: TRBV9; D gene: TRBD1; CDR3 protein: CASSPTGGSYEQYF; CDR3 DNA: TGTGCCAGCAGCCCGACAGGGGGTTCCTACGAGCAGTACTTC
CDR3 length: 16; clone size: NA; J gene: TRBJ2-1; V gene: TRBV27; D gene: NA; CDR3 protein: CASSLFPQGLYNEQFF; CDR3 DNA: TGTGCCAGCAGTTTATTCCCACAGGGTCTCTACAATGAGCAGTTCTTC
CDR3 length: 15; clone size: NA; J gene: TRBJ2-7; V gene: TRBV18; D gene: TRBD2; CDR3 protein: CASSLDSGTPYEQYF; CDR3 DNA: TGTGCCAGCTCACTGGATAGCGGGACGCCCTACGAGCAGTACTTC
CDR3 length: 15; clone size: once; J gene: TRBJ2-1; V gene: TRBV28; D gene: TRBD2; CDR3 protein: CASSLGTSGLNEQFF; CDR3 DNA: TGTGCCAGCAGTTTAGGGACTAGCGGGCTGAATGAGCAGTTCTTC
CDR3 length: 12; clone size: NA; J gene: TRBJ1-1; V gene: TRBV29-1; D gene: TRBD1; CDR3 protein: CSARTGAIEAFF; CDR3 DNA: TGCAGCGCGCGGACAGGGGCAATTGAAGCTTTCTTT
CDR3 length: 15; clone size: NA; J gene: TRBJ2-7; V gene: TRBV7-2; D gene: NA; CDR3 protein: CASSLDPHTGYEQYF; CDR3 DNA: TGTGCCAGCAGCTTAGACCCACATACTGGGTACGAGCAGTACTTC